Following are 22 T cell receptor beta chains from one sample sequenced in a study of Graves' ophthalmopathy and Graves' hyperthyroidism. RNA served as the template for amplifying TCR beta CDR3 regions. HTBI-primed RT-PCR formed the first round, and a multiplex PCR formed the second. TCRdb passed the multiplex PCR reads through MiXCR, listing each CDR3 protein once. The repertoire consists of over a million distinct CDR3 sequences, with about two fifths occurring once and the leading ten covering over 8.5%. Material: peripheral blood or thyroid tissue (not recorded which). The source is an adult man with Graves' hyperthyroidism.

This clonotype was counted ten times or more. The chain recombines TRBV4-3 with TRBJ1-5; D remains unclear. CDR3 length: 13 residues. From germline, CDR1 is LGHNA and CDR2 YSLEER. V was pared by 0 bases and J by 6 bases, with 6 bases between. The CDR3, as DNA: TGCGCCAGCAGCCAAGATCAGAGTCAGCCCCAGCATTTT. This encodes CASSQDQSQPQHF.

This clonotype was counted many times. CDR3 sequence (DNA): TGTGCCAGCAGCTGGAAGACTAGCGTGGAGACCCAGTACTTC. It is translated as CASSWKTSVETQYF. V and J are TRBV7-8 and TRBJ2-5; TRBD2 matches 8 bases. V gave up 4 bases and J gave up 5 bases; unmatched junction bases: 6. The germline gives CDR1 SGHVS, CDR2 FQNEAQ. The CDR3 has 14 residues.

About this clonotype itself: A much larger clone lies a single base off, so this may be a read error. This sequence joins TRBV7-9 and TRBJ2-7, with a tentative D call TRBD2 (5 bases). V lost 6 bases to trimming and J lost 2 bases, with 20 bases between them. The CDR3 has 16 amino acids. The germline V gene encodes CDR1 SEHNR and CDR2 FQNEAQ (reference sequence). The CDR3 here is CASRPPNGGRTYEQYF. In DNA form, the CDR3 reads TGTGCCAGCAGGCCCCCGAACGGCGGGCGGACCTACGAGCAGTACTTC.

The rearrangement joins TRBV10-2 to TRBJ1-6; D is unclear. CDR1 and CDR2 from the germline V gene are WSHSY and SAAADI. V gave up 10 bases and J gave up 14 bases, with 15 bases separating them. The CDR3 has 11 amino acids. The CDR3 region has the DNA TGCGCCAATACAGACTTCGCTACCCTCCACTTT. Its translation is CANTDFATLHF.

The chain has TRBV19 and TRBJ1-1; tentative D call: TRBD1 (6 bases). Germline lookup yields CDR1 LNHDA and CDR2 SQIVND (reference sequence). V lost 7 bases and J 3 bases, leaving 15 bases between the germline ends. The CDR3 consists of 14 residues. The CDR3: CASTGQGYYTEAFF. In nucleotides, the CDR3 is TGTGCCAGTACCGGTCAGGGGTATTACACTGAAGCTTTCTTT.

This clonotype has just a few counts. V gene TRBV7-9 combines with J gene TRBJ2-3, with unresolved D. CDR1 and CDR2 (germline): SEHNR, FQNEAQ (reference sequence). V gave up 1 base and J gave up 2 bases, with 13 bases separating them. The CDR3 has 16 residues. In DNA form, the CDR3 reads TGTGCCAGCAGCTTAGGATCACCTTTAAACACAGATACGCAGTATTTT. Protein: CASSLGSPLNTDTQYF.

This clonotype has a handful of counts. The chain recombines TRBV5-1 with TRBJ2-6, with D perhaps matching TRBD1 (6 bases). This CDR3 is 17 amino acids long. Germline V gene sequence: CDR1 SGHRS, CDR2 YFSETQ. The germline V and J ends were trimmed by 4 bases and 0 bases, with 14 bases remaining between them. CDR3 residues: CASSPRTAGSGANVLTF. For the CDR3, the DNA is TGCGCCAGCAGCCCCAGGACAGCCGGCTCTGGGGCCAACGTCCTGACTTTC.

The chain combines TRBV20-1 with TRBJ1-2, with 10 bases fitting TRBD1. The CDR3 spans 17 residues. Losses at the gene ends were 5 bases for V and 0 bases for J; bases not matched to a gene: 12. The germline CDR1 and CDR2 sequences are DFQATT and SNEGSKA (reference sequence). In DNA, the CDR3 is TGCAGTGCTCTGCCCGGGACAGGGGACAAAGCTAACTATGGCTACACCTTC. Protein product: CSALPGTGDKANYGYTF.

The chain employs TRBV7-9 and TRBJ1-5; TRBD1 aligns across 8 bases. This CDR3 is 19 amino acids long. CDR1 SEHNR and CDR2 FQNEAQ come from the germline V gene (reference sequence). With V trimmed by 0 bases and J by 2 bases, 12 bases remained unmatched. CDR3 in DNA: TGTGCCAGCAGCTTAGCAGCGGTACAGGGGGGCGCGCGCAATCAGCCCCAGCATTTT. Translating it yields CASSLAAVQGGARNQPQHF.

This chain connects TRBV7-8 to TRBJ2-7; 7 positions agree with TRBD1. The CDR3 loop spans 16 amino acids. The trim removed 4 bases at V and 0 bases at J, leaving 9 bases unmatched. The germline V gene has CDR1 SGHVS and CDR2 FQNEAQ. This CDR3 is CASSSRQGAGSYEQYF. CDR3 in DNA: TGTGCCAGCAGCTCGCGACAGGGCGCTGGCTCCTACGAGCAGTACTTC.

This clonotype turned up a few times. The chain combines TRBV5-1 with TRBJ1-4, with no clear D. Germline V gene lookup returns CDR1 SGHRS and CDR2 YFSETQ. This CDR3 comprises 15 residues. V lost 4 bases and J lost 0, with 10 bases in between. The CDR3 protein is CASSPNSTTNEKLFF. In nucleotides, the CDR3 is TGCGCCAGCAGCCCCAACAGTACAACTAATGAAAAACTGTTTTTT.

At least ten counts were recorded for this clonotype. This chain links TRBV29-1 with TRBJ2-7, with D possibly being TRBD1 (5 bases). The CDR3 covers 13 residues. V lost 0 bases, J lost 3 bases, and 9 bases lay in between. Germline-derived CDR1 and CDR2 are SQVTM and ANQGSEA. DNA of the CDR3: TGCAGCGTTGAAGAGGCAGGGAACTACGAGCAGTACTTC. It translates to CSVEEAGNYEQYF.

This clonotype appeared a few times. This chain connects TRBV5-6 to TRBJ1-1; D remains ambiguous. CDR1 SGHDT and CDR2 YYEEEE come from the germline V gene. Trimming stripped 4 bases from V and 12 bases from J, with 19 bases between. The CDR3 extends over 13 amino acids. The CDR3 bases are TGTGCCAGCAGCGACGAGCGGGTTCGCTTGACTTTCTTT. Its protein product is CASSDERVRLTFF.

CDR3 sequence reads: CAWRGERAEQYF. CDR3 DNA: TGTGCCTGGAGGGGCGAGAGGGCCGAGCAGTACTTC. The chain couples TRBV30 to TRBJ2-7, with D possibly matching TRBD2 (5 bases). CDR1 is GTSNPN and CDR2 is SVGIG in the germline V gene (reference sequence). V was trimmed by 3 bases and J by 6 bases, leaving 12 bases between them. The CDR3 length is 12 residues.

As concerns this clonotype: Compared with germline, one end of the junction differs, possibly owing to a read error. The V gene is TRBV6-6, the J gene TRBJ1-2; no clear D. The germline CDR1 and CDR2 sequences are MNHNY and SVGAGI (reference sequence). CDR3 length equals 13 residues. The CDR3, as DNA: TGTGCCATCAGTCCTACGCCCCAGAATGGCTACACCTTC. It specifies CAISPTPQNGYTF.

The chain couples TRBV2 to TRBJ2-2, with D perhaps matching TRBD1 or TRBD2 (5 bases each). V lost 8 bases and J lost 4, with 14 bases in between. Germline CDR1 reads SNHLY; CDR2 reads FYNNEI. CDR3 length: 14 residues. The CDR3 reads CASGAGRSTGELFF. In DNA form, the CDR3 reads TGTGCCAGCGGGGCAGGGAGAAGCACCGGGGAGCTGTTTTTT.

Points on this clonotype: A much larger clone sits a single nucleotide away, making a read error possible. This rearrangement joins TRBV7-8 to TRBJ1-6; the D is unclear. Per the germline V gene, CDR1 is SGHVS and CDR2 is FQNEAQ. Trimming removed 5 bases at V and 7 bases at J, with 18 bases between. There are 16 residues in the CDR3. CDR3 sequence (DNA): TGTGCCAGCAGCCTCTTCGGAGGCAGAGAAAATTCACCCCTCCACTTT. Its protein product is CASSLFGGRENSPLHF. The complete variable domain, with remaining parts taken from reference TRBV7-8 and TRBJ1-6, reads GAGVSQSPRYKVAKRGQDVALRCDPISGHVSLFWYQQALGQGPEFLTYFQNEAQLDKSGLPSDRFFAERPEGSVSTLKIQRTQQEDSAVYLCASSLFGGRENSPLHFGNGTRLTVT.

The CDR3 reads CASTIGLAGGYEQYF. For the CDR3, the DNA is TGTGCCAGCACCATAGGACTAGCGGGAGGGTACGAGCAGTACTTC. This chain connects TRBV10-3 to TRBJ2-7; 15 nucleotides match TRBD2. Trimming cost V 10 bases and J 4 bases; bases outside gene matches: 8. This CDR3 is 15 amino acids long. Per the germline V gene, CDR1 is ENHRY and CDR2 is SYGVKD.

In its sample, this clonotype was seen a few times. The chain recombines TRBV5-8 with TRBJ2-2; TRBD2 matches at 8 bases. This CDR3 contains 14 residues. V was pared by 4 bases and J by 10 bases, with 9 bases of the junction left unmatched. Germline CDR1 and CDR2: SGHTS and YDEGEE. Written as DNA, the CDR3 is TGTGCCAGCAGCCCGGCGGGGGGCAGCGAGGAGCTGTTTTTT. Translated, it gives CASSPAGGSEELFF.

V and J are TRBV7-9 and TRBJ1-6, with TRBD1 identical over 7 bases. The CDR3 length is 16 residues. From germline, CDR1 is SEHNR and CDR2 FQNEAQ (reference sequence). The ends lost 5 bases at V and 8 bases at J; junction bases unmatched: 12. CDR3 nucleotide sequence: TGTGCCAGCAGCACAGGGTTCGGAACAGGGGATTCACCCCTCCACTTT. Translating gives CASSTGFGTGDSPLHF.

This clonotype was seen many times. V and J are TRBV4-1 and TRBJ2-7; TRBD2 aligns across 9 bases. The CDR3 extends over 17 amino acids. Germline lookup yields CDR1 MGHRA and CDR2 YSYEKL. Trimming removed 4 bases from V and 4 bases from J; junction bases left unmatched: 14. The CDR3 spells CASSPSRDSGRYYEQYF. CDR3 DNA sequence: TGCGCCAGCAGCCCCTCGCGAGATAGCGGGAGATATTACGAGCAGTACTTC.

Concerning this clonotype: Germline and junction disagree at one end, which may indicate a read error. The V call is TRBV19, the J call TRBJ1-1; perhaps TRBD1 as D (6 bases). The CDR3 has 17 residues. Germline lookup yields CDR1 LNHDA and CDR2 SQIVND (reference sequence). CDR3 sequence: CASSQARRGRGNTEAFF. CDR3 nucleotide sequence: TGCGCCAGCAGCCAAGCCAGGCGGGGCAGGGGGAACACTGAAGCTTTCTTT.